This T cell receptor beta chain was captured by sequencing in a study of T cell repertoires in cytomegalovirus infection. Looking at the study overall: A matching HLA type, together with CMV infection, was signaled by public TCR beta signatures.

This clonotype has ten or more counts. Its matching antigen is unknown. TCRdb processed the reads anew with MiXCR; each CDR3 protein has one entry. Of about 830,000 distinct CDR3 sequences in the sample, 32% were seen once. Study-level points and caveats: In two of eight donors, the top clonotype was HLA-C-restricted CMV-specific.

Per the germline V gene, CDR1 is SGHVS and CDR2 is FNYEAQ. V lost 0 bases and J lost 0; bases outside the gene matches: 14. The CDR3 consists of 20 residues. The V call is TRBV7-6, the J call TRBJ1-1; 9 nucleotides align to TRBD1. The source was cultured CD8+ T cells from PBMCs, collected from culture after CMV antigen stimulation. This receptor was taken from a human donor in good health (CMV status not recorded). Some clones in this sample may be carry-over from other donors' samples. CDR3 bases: TGTGCCAGCAGCTTAGCGCGAGGGAGGACAGGGGCTCCTATGAACACTGAAGCTTTCTTT. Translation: CASSLARGRTGAPMNTEAFF.